This T cell receptor (beta chain) was observed in a study of CXCR3-negative and CXCR3-positive naive CD8 T cells. Study information: Sequencing gave 120 million to 150 million TRB reads overall, about 1.5 +/- 0.3 million per library.

Comment on this clonotype: Its cognate antigen is unknown.

This CDR3 contains 14 residues. CDR1 and CDR2 (germline): MGHDK, SYGVNS. Each CD8+ T cell subset was flow-sorted in triplicate. Every sort contained 300,000 or so cells. Study findings and constraints: The TRB CDR3s that CXCR3-positive naive cells carried were more hydrophobic than those of CXCR3-negative naive cells. Cryopreserved PBMCs had partly decreased CXCR3 expression; fresh PBMCs were used in most assays. Both naive subsets, CXCR3-negative and CXCR3-positive, displayed similar TRBV-TRBJ usage, unlike memory cells.

UMI labels and 5' RACE were used to prepare the TRB cDNA libraries. TCRdb reprocessed the 5' RACE reads and keeps a single row for each CDR3 protein, giving no DNA. Recorded here are 55,000 to 75,000 distinct CDR3 sequences; the top ten clones represent 0.55% to 0.85%. The receptor comes from a human donor in good health. Some clones in this sample may be carry-over from other donors' samples. The chain joins TRBV25-1 to TRBJ2-7. Source material: naive CXCR3+ CD8+ T cells from blood. Sample subset: CD45RO-CCR7+CD27+CD95- naive CD8+ T cells expressing CXCR3 (TNR3+). The CDR3: CASSEFGDPHEQYF.